The T cell receptor beta chain described here comes from a study of monozygotic twins with cystic fibrosis. TCRdb keeps only in-frame clones here, not all; method: immunoSEQ multiplex PCR. This sample has 30,000 to 40,000 clones, with around 96% found just once. Germline V gives CDR1 MGHRA, CDR2 YSYEKL. The CDR3 covers 18 residues. V shed 1 base, J shed 5 bases, and the junction held 13 bases outside the gene matches. This chain links TRBV4-1 with TRBJ2-5; 10 bases fit TRBD2. This TCR derives from a girl aged 2-9 years with cystic fibrosis. Sequencing used blood. CDR3 sequence: CASSQVNLGLAGGETQYF. CDR3 nucleotides: TGCGCCAGCAGCCAAGTGAATTTAGGATTAGCGGGAGGCGAGACCCAGTACTTC.